Below are 29 T cell receptor beta chains sequenced from a single sample in a study of T cell responses to AZD1222 COVID-19 vaccine. Sequencing was performed with immunoSEQ multiplex PCR; in TCRdb, only in-frame clones are kept and a portion is missing. The repertoire holds 40,000 to 55,000 clones, with 85% to 90% as singletons. Sequenced material: peripheral blood, taken 28 days after the second AZD1222 dose. The source is an adult who received the AZD1222 COVID-19 vaccine.

This clone occurred once. The rearrangement joins TRBV5-1 to TRBJ2-1; D could derive from TRBD1 or TRBD2 (5 bases each). Germline V gene data show CDR1 as SGHRS and CDR2 as YFSETQ. This CDR3 region has 12 residues. V was trimmed by 4 bases and J by 8 bases, leaving 10 bases between them. As DNA, the CDR3 is TGCGCCAGCAGCCCCCGAGGGGATGAGCAGTTCTTC. Translated: CASSPRGDEQFF.

The chain couples TRBV6-5 to TRBJ1-6, with D possibly TRBD1 on 5 matching bases. Germline assignment: CDR1 MNHEY and CDR2 SVGAGI. With 11 bases removed from V and 6 bases from J, the gap between germline ends came to 20 bases. The CDR3 is 15 amino acids. In nucleotides, the CDR3 is TGTGCCTTGCGGCGGGGGGATACCTTTAATTCACCCCTCCACTTT. As protein: CALRRGDTFNSPLHF.

The chain employs TRBV27 and TRBJ1-2; the D gene is possibly TRBD1 (5 bases). The length of the CDR3 is 13 residues. Germline CDR1 MNHEY, CDR2 SMNVEV (reference sequence). The germline V and J ends were trimmed by 8 bases and 10 bases, with 20 bases remaining between them. The CDR3 DNA follows: TGTGCCAGCGCTCCCGGGACCGCTAATAACTACACCTTC. Its protein is CASAPGTANNYTF.

The V call is TRBV6-5, the J call TRBJ2-1; TRBD1 is a possible D gene (5 bases). In germline, CDR1 is MNHEY, CDR2 SVGAGI. CDR3 size: 15 residues. Trimming removed 8 bases at V and 2 bases at J, with 16 bases between. CDR3 nucleotides: TGTGCCAGCCGCAGGGAAGTTTTACCCTACAATGAGCAGTTCTTC. The encoded protein is CASRREVLPYNEQFF.

The gene calls are TRBV5-1 and TRBJ2-5, with 7 bases fitting TRBD2. V was pared by 0 bases and J by 4 bases, with 6 bases of the junction left unmatched. The germline gives CDR1 SGHRS, CDR2 YFSETQ. The CDR3 runs to 15 residues. The DNA for the CDR3 is TGCGCCAGCAGCTTGGAGGGGAGGGCGGGAGAGACCCAGTACTTC. Its protein product is CASSLEGRAGETQYF. Drawing the rest from reference TRBV5-1 and TRBJ2-5, the complete variable domain is KAGVTQTPRYLIKTRGQQVTLSCSPISGHRSVSWYQQTPGQGLQFLFEYFSETQRNKGNFPGRFSGRQFSNSRSEMNVSTLELGDSALYLCASSLEGRAGETQYFGPGTRLLVL.

The CDR3 loop is CASSFSRTGGTYGYTF. CDR3 in DNA: TGTGCCAGCAGTTTTTCCCGGACAGGGGGCACGTATGGCTACACCTTC. The gene calls are TRBV28 and TRBJ1-2, with 11 bases matching TRBD1. The CDR3 is 16 residues long. Per the germline V gene, CDR1 is MDHEN and CDR2 is SYDVKM. The V gene end was trimmed by 3 bases and the J gene end by 5 bases; junction bases not matched to a gene: 8.

This chain links TRBV25-1 with TRBJ1-3; D is uncertain. This CDR3 is 15 amino acids long. Germline lookup yields CDR1 MGHDK and CDR2 SYGVNS. V lost 4 bases and J lost 0, with 10 bases in between. Here the CDR3 reads CASSVNSYSGNTIYF. The CDR3 DNA sequence: TGTGCCAGCAGTGTAAACAGCTACTCTGGAAACACCATATATTTT.

V is TRBV7-2 and J is TRBJ2-1, with D maybe TRBD2 (5 bases). The germline V gene has CDR1 SGHTA and CDR2 FQGNSA. The CDR3 is 15 residues long. Between the trimmed V and J ends, which lost 3 bases and 1 base, there was a span of 10 bases. CDR3 amino acids: CASSFSVASYNEQFF. The CDR3 DNA reads as TGTGCCAGCAGCTTTTCTGTAGCGTCCTACAATGAGCAGTTCTTC.

This clone was seen only once. The gene calls are TRBV28 and TRBJ1-5, with D hard to call. The germline gives CDR1 MDHEN, CDR2 SYDVKM. The germline V and J ends were trimmed by 0 bases and 0 bases, with 6 bases remaining between them. CDR3 length: 15 amino acids. The CDR3 sequence: CASSLWALSNQPQHF. The CDR3 bases are TGTGCCAGCAGTTTATGGGCCCTTAGCAATCAGCCCCAGCATTTT. The full variable domain, rest sourced from reference TRBV28 and TRBJ1-5, is DVKVTQSSRYLVKRTGEKVFLECVQDMDHENMFWYRQDPGLGLRLIYFSYDVKMKEKGDIPEGYSVSREKKERFSLILESASTNQTSMYLCASSLWALSNQPQHFGDGTRLSIL.

The chain couples TRBV29-1 to TRBJ1-2; D remains unclear. This CDR3 comprises 13 residues. Between the trimmed V and J ends, which lost 1 base and 2 bases, there was a span of 8 bases. In germline, CDR1 is SQVTM, CDR2 ANQGSEA. Here the CDR3 reads CSVEVGENYGYTF. CDR3 in DNA: TGCAGCGTTGAAGTTGGGGAGAACTATGGCTACACCTTC.

This clone was seen a single time. This chain connects TRBV18 to TRBJ1-1, with D perhaps matching TRBD1 (5 bases). The V end was cut by 2 bases, the J end by 7 bases, with 11 bases between. This CDR3 comprises 13 residues. From germline, CDR1 is KGHSH and CDR2 LQKENI. CDR3 nucleotides: TGTGCCAGCTCACCATTTGGGGGAGGTGAAGCTTTCTTT. As protein: CASSPFGGGEAFF. The complete variable domain, with remaining parts taken from reference TRBV18 and TRBJ1-1, reads NAGVMQNPRHLVRRRGQEARLRCSPMKGHSHVYWYRQLPEEGLKFMVYLQKENIIDESGMPKERFSAEFPKEGPSILRIQQVVRGDSAAYFCASSPFGGGEAFFGQGTRLTVV.

The V and J genes are TRBV6-5 and TRBJ1-5; D is unresolved. From germline, CDR1 is MNHEY and CDR2 SVGAGI. The CDR3 length is 13 residues. The V end lost 10 bases, the J end lost 7 bases, and 17 bases lay between the germline ends. CDR3 in DNA: TGTGCCACCGTGACGGGGATGAGGCAGCCCCAGCATTTT. Protein sequence: CATVTGMRQPQHF.

The V call is TRBV28, the J call TRBJ1-3, with D unresolved. Trimming took off 7 bases at V and 0 bases at J, with 10 bases between the two ends. The CDR3 totals 14 residues. Looked up from germline, CDR1 is MDHEN and CDR2 is SYDVKM. The CDR3 here is CASIDRVSGNTIYF. CDR3 bases: TGTGCCAGCATTGACCGGGTCTCTGGAAACACCATATATTTT.

This clone was seen just once. The chain carries TRBV6-2 or TRBV6-3 and TRBJ2-5, with 7 nucleotides matching TRBD2. Per germline, CDR1 MNHEY and CDR2 SVGEGT. CDR3 length equals 14 residues. Germline trimming cut 3 bases from V and 5 bases from J; bases unmatched to any gene: 6. This CDR3 is CASSYGLVGETQYF. CDR3 in DNA: TGTGCCAGCAGTTATGGACTAGTCGGTGAGACCCAGTACTTC.

The genes are TRBV18 and TRBJ2-5, with 7 bases lining up with TRBD1. V lost 6 bases to trimming and J lost 5 bases; unmatched junction nucleotides: 12. Germline V CDR1 and CDR2: KGHSH, LQKENI. The CDR3 sequence is 15 residues long. As DNA, the CDR3 is TGTGCCAGCTCCCCCATCAGACAGGGACGGGAGACCCAGTACTTC. It encodes CASSPIRQGRETQYF.

The chain combines TRBV7-9 with TRBJ1-2; no reliable D call. The germline V gene encodes CDR1 SEHNR and CDR2 FQNEAQ (reference sequence). Trimming took 4 bases from V and 7 from J, leaving 10 bases between them. The CDR3 covers 12 residues. The CDR3, as DNA: TGTGCCAGCAGCTCAGAGGTTGGTGGCTACACCTTC. Translation gives CASSSEVGGYTF.

This chain uses TRBV10-3 with TRBJ1-1; D is unresolved. Germline values: CDR1 ENHRY, CDR2 SYGVKD. The CDR3 extends over 15 amino acids. Trimming stripped 4 bases from V and 1 base from J, with 13 bases between. The CDR3 region is CAISGGSGSNTEAFF. CDR3 DNA: TGTGCCATCAGTGGCGGGAGTGGTTCGAACACTGAAGCTTTCTTT.

The chain joins TRBV5-1 to TRBJ1-2; 7 nucleotides agree with TRBD1. The CDR3 spans 15 residues. CDR1 is SGHRS and CDR2 is YFSETQ in the germline V gene. V was clipped by 2 bases and J by 4 bases; unmatched bases: 8. CDR3 nucleotide sequence: TGCGCCAGCAGCTTTGACCTCGACAGGGCCTATGGCTACACCTTC. Protein: CASSFDLDRAYGYTF. The full variable domain, with the rest looked up from reference TRBV5-1 and TRBJ1-2, is KAGVTQTPRYLIKTRGQQVTLSCSPISGHRSVSWYQQTPGQGLQFLFEYFSETQRNKGNFPGRFSGRQFSNSRSEMNVSTLELGDSALYLCASSFDLDRAYGYTFGSGTRLTVV.

The gene calls are TRBV28 and TRBJ1-2; D gene ambiguous. This CDR3 spans 12 amino acids. Trimming stripped 6 bases from V and 8 bases from J, with 13 bases between. Germline loops: CDR1 MDHEN, CDR2 SYDVKM. The CDR3 here is CASRKPAGGYTF. CDR3 in DNA: TGTGCCAGCAGGAAACCGGCCGGAGGCTACACCTTC.

V usage is TRBV5-5 and J usage is TRBJ1-2, with D perhaps matching TRBD1 (5 bases). Germline assignment: CDR1 SGHKS and CDR2 YYEKEE (reference sequence). Trimming stripped 3 bases from V and 2 bases from J, with 11 bases between. There are 14 residues in the CDR3. The CDR3 DNA is TGTGCCAGCAGCTGGGAGCGGGGGAACTATGGCTACACCTTC. Protein product: CASSWERGNYGYTF.

The V call is TRBV5-1, the J call TRBJ2-7, with TRBD2 identical over 8 bases. The germline V gene has CDR1 SGHRS and CDR2 YFSETQ. The CDR3 consists of 16 residues. Germline trimming cut 0 bases from V and 0 bases from J; bases unmatched to any gene: 5. The CDR3 nucleotides read TGCGCCAGCAGCTTGGACCTAGCGGGTAGCTCCTACGAGCAGTACTTC. Its protein product is CASSLDLAGSSYEQYF.

The chain employs TRBV19 and TRBJ1-6; D unresolved. The V gene lost 3 bases and the J gene lost 10 bases, with 13 bases spanning the gap. Germline V gives CDR1 LNHDA, CDR2 SQIVND (reference sequence). The CDR3 is 14 amino acids. The CDR3: CASSMVAEDSPLHF. In nucleotides, the CDR3 is TGTGCCAGTAGTATGGTGGCGGAGGACTCACCCCTCCACTTT.

V is TRBV7-9 and J is TRBJ2-2, with D tentatively TRBD2 (6 bases). V lost 1 base and J lost 0, with 12 bases in between. CDR3 size: 17 residues. In germline, CDR1 is SEHNR, CDR2 FQNEAQ (reference sequence). DNA of the CDR3: TGTGCCAGCAGCTTAGTGGGGCGGGAAACGAACACCGGGGAGCTGTTTTTT. Amino acid sequence: CASSLVGRETNTGELFF.

The V gene is TRBV11-2, the J gene TRBJ2-3; 14 nucleotides line up with TRBD2. CDR3 length equals 16 residues. Looked up from germline, CDR1 is SGHAT and CDR2 is FQNNGV. The junction had 4 bases not matched to a gene; V was cut back by 5 bases and J by 3 bases. CDR3 sequence: CASSPGLAGVTDTQYF. In nucleotides, the CDR3 is TGTGCCAGCAGCCCGGGACTAGCGGGAGTTACAGATACGCAGTATTTT.

This clone was seen a single time. This chain joins TRBV2 and TRBJ2-1, with TRBD1 as a possible D gene (5 bases). The V gene lost 4 bases and the J gene lost 0 bases, with 10 bases spanning the gap. The CDR3 runs 15 residues. Per germline, CDR1 SNHLY and CDR2 FYNNEI. CDR3 loop: CASSGTWGSYNEQFF. In DNA, the CDR3 is TGTGCCAGCAGTGGGACATGGGGCTCCTACAATGAGCAGTTCTTC.

CDR3 sequence: CASSSGVLPKGYEQYF. CDR3 bases: TGTGCCAGCAGCTCGGGGGTTTTGCCCAAAGGCTACGAGCAGTACTTC. The chain joins TRBV5-4 to TRBJ2-7; D is perhaps TRBD2 (6 bases). V lost 3 bases, J lost 3 bases, and 19 bases lay in between. CDR1 SGHNT and CDR2 YYREEE come from the germline V gene (reference sequence). The CDR3 sequence is 16 residues long.

This clone was recorded only once. This sequence joins TRBV2 and TRBJ2-7, with unresolved D. Germline-derived CDR1 and CDR2 are SNHLY and FYNNEI. The CDR3 loop spans 13 amino acids. V lost 8 bases to trimming and J lost 2 bases, with 13 bases between them. CDR3 in amino acids: CASLGRTTYEQYF. The CDR3 DNA reads TGTGCCAGCCTTGGACGGACGACCTACGAGCAGTACTTC.

The chain joins TRBV9 to TRBJ2-2; D not certain. Germline loops: CDR1 SGDLS, CDR2 YYNGEE. The CDR3 contains 13 residues. Trimming left V 4 bases short and J 5 bases short, with 9 bases between. CDR3 sequence reads: CASSPQGTGELFF. The DNA for the CDR3 is TGTGCCAGCAGCCCCCAAGGGACCGGGGAGCTGTTTTTT. The whole variable domain, remainder taken from reference TRBV9 and TRBJ2-2, is DSGVTQTPKHLITATGQRVTLRCSPRSGDLSVYWYQQSLDQGLQFLIQYYNGEERAKGNILERFSAQQFPDLHSELNLSSLELGDSALYFCASSPQGTGELFFGEGSRLTVL.

This clone was counted only a few times. The chain uses TRBV29-1 and TRBJ2-7, with D possibly being TRBD2 (7 bases). Germline CDR1 and CDR2: SQVTM and ANQGSEA. Trimming removed 2 bases from V and 4 bases from J, with 18 bases in between. The CDR3 runs to 15 residues. CDR3: CSVESGEGLNYEQYF. CDR3 coding DNA: TGCAGCGTTGAATCAGGGGAGGGCCTCAATTACGAGCAGTACTTC.